This T cell receptor (beta chain) is from a study of CD8 T cells in ankylosing spondylitis. CDR3 length: 15 residues. Germline CDR1 is DFQATT and CDR2 is SNEGSKA (reference sequence). V dropped 0 bases and J dropped 2; count of bases not matched to a gene: 7. Study-wide findings and caveats: Disease-linked clones were found to be CD8+ and relatively rare in peripheral blood. What appeared characteristic of ankylosing spondylitis blood was a TCR beta motif of eight highly homologous variants.

A quantitative 5'-RACE method, one with molecular barcodes, was used to make TCR beta libraries. Each CDR3 protein gets one entry after TCRdb re-called the 5' RACE reads with MiXCR. The sample has around 770,000 distinct CDR3 sequences; roughly 10% are singletons. This clonotype has a handful of counts. Its antigen is unidentified. The sample consisted of blood, either unsorted or a sorted T cell fraction (not recorded which). This clonotype was sampled from a male donor with ankylosing spondylitis. The V and J genes are TRBV20-1 and TRBJ2-7, with 7 bases that match TRBD2. The CDR3 region is CSARDPRGRAYEQYF. CDR3 in DNA: TGCAGTGCTAGAGATCCTCGCGGGAGAGCCTACGAGCAGTACTTC.